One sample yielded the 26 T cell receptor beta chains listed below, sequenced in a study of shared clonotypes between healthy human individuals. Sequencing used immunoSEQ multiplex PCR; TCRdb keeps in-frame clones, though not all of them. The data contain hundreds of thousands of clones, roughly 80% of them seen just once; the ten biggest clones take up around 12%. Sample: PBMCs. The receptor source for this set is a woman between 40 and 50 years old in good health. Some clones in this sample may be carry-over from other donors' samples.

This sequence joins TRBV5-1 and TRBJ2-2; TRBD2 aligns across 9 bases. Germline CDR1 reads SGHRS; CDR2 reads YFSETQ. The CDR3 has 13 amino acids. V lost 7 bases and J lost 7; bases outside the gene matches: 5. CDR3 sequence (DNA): TGCGCCAGCGCAGAGCGGGAGGACGGGGAGCTGTTTTTT. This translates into CASAEREDGELFF.

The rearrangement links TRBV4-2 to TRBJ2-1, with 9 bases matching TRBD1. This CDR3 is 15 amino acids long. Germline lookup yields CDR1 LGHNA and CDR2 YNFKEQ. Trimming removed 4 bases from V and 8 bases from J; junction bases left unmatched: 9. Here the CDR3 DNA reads TGTGCCAGCAGCCCGCTCGGGGACAGGGTCCATGAGCAGTTCTTC. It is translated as CASSPLGDRVHEQFF.

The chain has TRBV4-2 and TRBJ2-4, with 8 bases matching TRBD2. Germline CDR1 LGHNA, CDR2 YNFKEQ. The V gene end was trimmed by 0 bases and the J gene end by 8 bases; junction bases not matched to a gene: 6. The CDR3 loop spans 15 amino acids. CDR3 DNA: TGTGCCAGCAGCCAAGAGGGCACGGGGGGGGACATTCAGTACTTC. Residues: CASSQEGTGGDIQYF.

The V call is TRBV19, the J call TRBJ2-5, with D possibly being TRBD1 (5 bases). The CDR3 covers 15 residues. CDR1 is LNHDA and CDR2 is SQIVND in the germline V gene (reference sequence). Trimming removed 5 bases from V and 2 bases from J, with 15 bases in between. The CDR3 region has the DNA TGTGCCAGTAGTTCCCCGGCAGGGAAACAAGAGACCCAGTACTTC. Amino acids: CASSSPAGKQETQYF.

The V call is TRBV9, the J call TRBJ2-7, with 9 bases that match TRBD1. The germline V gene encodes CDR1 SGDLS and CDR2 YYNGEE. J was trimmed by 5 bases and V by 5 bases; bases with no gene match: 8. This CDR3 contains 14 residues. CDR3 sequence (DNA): TGTGCCAGCAGAGCAGGGCGGGACAGGGACGAGCAGTACTTC. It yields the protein CASRAGRDRDEQYF.

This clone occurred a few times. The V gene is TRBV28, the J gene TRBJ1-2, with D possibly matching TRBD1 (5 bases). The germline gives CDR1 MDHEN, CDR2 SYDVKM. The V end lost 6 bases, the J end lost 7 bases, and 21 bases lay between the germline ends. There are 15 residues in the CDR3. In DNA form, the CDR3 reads TGTGCCAGCAGGCGCGAGTGGGGGTACCTATTTGGCTACACCTTC. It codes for CASRREWGYLFGYTF.

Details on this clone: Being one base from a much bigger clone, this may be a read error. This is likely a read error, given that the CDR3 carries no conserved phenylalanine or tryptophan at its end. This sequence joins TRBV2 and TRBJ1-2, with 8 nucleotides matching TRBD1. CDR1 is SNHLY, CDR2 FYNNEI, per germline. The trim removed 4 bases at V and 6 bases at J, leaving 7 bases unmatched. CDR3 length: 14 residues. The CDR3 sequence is CASSAGRGHHGYTL. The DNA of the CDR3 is TGTGCCAGCAGTGCCGGCAGGGGGCATCATGGCTACACCCTC.

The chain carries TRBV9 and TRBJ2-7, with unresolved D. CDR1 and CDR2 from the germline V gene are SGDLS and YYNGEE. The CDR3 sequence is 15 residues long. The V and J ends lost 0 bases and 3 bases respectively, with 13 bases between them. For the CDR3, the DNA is TGTGCCAGCAGCGTAGATACATCCCCTCTCTACGAGCAGTACTTC. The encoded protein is CASSVDTSPLYEQYF.

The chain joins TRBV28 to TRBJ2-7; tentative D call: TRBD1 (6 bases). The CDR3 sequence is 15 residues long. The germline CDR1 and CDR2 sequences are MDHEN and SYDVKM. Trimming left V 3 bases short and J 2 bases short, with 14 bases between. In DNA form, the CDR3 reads TGTGCCAGCAGTTTCCCTAGGACAGCAGCCTACGAGCAGTACTTC. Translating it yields CASSFPRTAAYEQYF.

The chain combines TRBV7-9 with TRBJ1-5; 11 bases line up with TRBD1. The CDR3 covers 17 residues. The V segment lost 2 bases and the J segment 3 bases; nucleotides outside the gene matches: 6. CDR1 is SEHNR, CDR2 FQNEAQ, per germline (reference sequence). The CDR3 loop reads CASSLWTGGYDNQPQHF. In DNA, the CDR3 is TGTGCCAGCAGCTTATGGACAGGGGGCTATGACAATCAGCCCCAGCATTTT.

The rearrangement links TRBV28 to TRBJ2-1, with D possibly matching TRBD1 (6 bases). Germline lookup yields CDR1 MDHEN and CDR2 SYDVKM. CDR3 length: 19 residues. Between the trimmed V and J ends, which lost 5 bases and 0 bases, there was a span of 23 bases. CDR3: CASSPRQELLKSSYNEQFF. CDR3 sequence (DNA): TGTGCCAGCAGTCCCCGACAGGAACTTCTAAAGAGCTCCTACAATGAGCAGTTCTTC.

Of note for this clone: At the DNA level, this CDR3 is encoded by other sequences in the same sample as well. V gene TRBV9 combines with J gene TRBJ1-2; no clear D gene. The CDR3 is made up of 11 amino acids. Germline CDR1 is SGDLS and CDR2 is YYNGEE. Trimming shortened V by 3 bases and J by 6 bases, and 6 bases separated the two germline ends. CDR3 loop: CASSGRDGYTF. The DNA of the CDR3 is TGTGCCAGCAGCGGAAGGGATGGCTACACCTTC.

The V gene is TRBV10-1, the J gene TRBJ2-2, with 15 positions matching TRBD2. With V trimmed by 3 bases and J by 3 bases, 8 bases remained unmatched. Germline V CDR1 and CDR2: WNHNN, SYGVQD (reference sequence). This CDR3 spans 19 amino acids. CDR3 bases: TGCGCCAGCAGTGATTCCGGACTAGCGGGAGGGCCGGACACCGGGGAGCTGTTTTTT. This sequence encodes CASSDSGLAGGPDTGELFF.

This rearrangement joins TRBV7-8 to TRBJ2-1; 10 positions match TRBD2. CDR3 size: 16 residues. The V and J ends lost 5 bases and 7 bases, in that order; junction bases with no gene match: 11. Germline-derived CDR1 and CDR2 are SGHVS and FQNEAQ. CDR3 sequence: CASSLSSGRAGNEQFF. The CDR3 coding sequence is TGTGCCAGCAGCCTCTCAAGCGGGAGGGCCGGGAATGAGCAGTTCTTC.

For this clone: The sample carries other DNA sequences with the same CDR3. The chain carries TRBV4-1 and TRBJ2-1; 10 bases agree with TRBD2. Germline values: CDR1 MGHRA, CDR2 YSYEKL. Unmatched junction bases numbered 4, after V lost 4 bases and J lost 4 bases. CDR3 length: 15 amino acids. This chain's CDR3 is CASSPGLADYNEQFF. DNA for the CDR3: TGCGCCAGCAGCCCAGGACTAGCGGATTACAATGAGCAGTTCTTC.

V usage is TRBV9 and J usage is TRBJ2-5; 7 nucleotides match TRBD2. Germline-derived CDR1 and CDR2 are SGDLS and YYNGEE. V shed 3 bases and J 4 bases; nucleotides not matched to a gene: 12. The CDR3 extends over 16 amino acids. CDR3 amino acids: CASSAGATSFLETQYF. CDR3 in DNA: TGTGCCAGCAGCGCAGGCGCGACTAGCTTCCTAGAGACCCAGTACTTC.

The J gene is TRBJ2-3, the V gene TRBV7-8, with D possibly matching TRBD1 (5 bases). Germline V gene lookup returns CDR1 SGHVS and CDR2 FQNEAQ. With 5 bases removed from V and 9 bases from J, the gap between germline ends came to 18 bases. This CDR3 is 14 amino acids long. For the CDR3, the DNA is TGTGCCAGCAGCCAAGAAGCCGTGGGGCTGACGCAGTATTTT. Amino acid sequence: CASSQEAVGLTQYF.

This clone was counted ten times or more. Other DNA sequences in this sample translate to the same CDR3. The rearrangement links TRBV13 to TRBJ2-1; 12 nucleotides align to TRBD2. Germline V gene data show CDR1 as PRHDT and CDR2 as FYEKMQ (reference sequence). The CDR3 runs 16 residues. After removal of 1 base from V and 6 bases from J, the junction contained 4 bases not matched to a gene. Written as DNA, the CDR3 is TGTGCCAGCAGCTTAGTACGGACTAGCGGGATCAATGAGCAGTTCTTC. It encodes CASSLVRTSGINEQFF.

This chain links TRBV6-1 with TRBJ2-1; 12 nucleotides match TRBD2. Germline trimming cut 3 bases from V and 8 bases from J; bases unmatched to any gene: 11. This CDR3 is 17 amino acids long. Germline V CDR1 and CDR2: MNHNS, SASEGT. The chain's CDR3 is CASSDLAGGPGFDEQFF. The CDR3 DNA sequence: TGTGCCAGCAGTGACCTAGCGGGAGGGCCCGGGTTCGATGAGCAGTTCTTC.

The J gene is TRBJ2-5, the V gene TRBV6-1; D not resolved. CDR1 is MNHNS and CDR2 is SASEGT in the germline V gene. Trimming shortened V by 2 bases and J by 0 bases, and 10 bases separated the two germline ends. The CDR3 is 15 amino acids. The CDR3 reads CASSEIPSYQETQYF. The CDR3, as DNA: TGTGCCAGCAGTGAAATTCCGTCCTACCAAGAGACCCAGTACTTC.

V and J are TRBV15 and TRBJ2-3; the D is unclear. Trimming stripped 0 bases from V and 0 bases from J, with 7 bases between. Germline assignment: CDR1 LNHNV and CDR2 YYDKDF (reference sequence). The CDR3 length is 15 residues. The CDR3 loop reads CATSRDIASTDTQYF. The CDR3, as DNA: TGTGCCACCAGCAGAGATATAGCAAGCACAGATACGCAGTATTTT.

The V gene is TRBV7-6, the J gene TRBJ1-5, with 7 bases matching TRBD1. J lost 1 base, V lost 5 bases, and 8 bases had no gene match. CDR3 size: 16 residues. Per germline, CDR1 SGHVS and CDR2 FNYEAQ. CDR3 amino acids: CASSPRQGMSNQPQHF. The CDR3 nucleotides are TGTGCCAGCAGCCCACGACAGGGTATGAGCAATCAGCCCCAGCATTTT.

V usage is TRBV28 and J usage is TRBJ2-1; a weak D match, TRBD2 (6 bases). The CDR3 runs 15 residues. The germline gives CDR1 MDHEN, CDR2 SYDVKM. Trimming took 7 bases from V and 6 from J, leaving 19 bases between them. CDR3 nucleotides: TGTGCCAGCACCCCCCTTCGGCGGGGCCTCAATGAGCAGTTCTTC. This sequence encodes CASTPLRRGLNEQFF.

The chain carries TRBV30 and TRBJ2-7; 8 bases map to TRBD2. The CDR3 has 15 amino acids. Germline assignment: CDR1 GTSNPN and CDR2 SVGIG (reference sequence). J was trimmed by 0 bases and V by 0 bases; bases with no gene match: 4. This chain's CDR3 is CAWSVGAGVSYEQYF. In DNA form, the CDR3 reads TGTGCCTGGAGTGTAGGAGCGGGAGTCTCCTACGAGCAGTACTTC.

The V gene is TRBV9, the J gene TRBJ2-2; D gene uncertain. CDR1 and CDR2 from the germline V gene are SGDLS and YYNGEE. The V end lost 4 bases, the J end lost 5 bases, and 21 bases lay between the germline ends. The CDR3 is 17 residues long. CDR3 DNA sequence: TGTGCCAGCAGCACCCCTGGGGTAGCCGGTGGGACCGGGGAGCTGTTTTTT. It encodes CASSTPGVAGGTGELFF. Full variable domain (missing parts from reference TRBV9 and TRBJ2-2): DSGVTQTPKHLITATGQRVTLRCSPRSGDLSVYWYQQSLDQGLQFLIQYYNGEERAKGNILERFSAQQFPDLHSELNLSSLELGDSALYFCASSTPGVAGGTGELFFGEGSRLTVL.

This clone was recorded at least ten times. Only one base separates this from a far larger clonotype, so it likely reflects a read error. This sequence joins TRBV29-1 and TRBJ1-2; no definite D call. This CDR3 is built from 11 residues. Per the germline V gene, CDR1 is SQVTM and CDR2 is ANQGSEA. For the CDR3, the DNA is TGCAGCGAGTCCTCAAACTATGGCCACACCTTC. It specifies CSESSNYGHTF.